The 6 T cell receptor beta chains presented below share a single source sample, sequenced in a study of shared clonotypes between healthy human individuals. The repertoire was sequenced with immunoSEQ multiplex PCR; TCRdb's copy has only in-frame clones and lacks some. Of hundreds of thousands of clones listed, around 78% were seen once; the top ten hold approximately 12%. Sequenced: PBMCs. The receptors shown here come from a woman aged 40 to 50 in good health. Some clones in this sample may be carry-over from other donors' samples.

For the CDR3, the DNA is TGCAGCGTTCCAGCACCCACCGGGGAGCTGTTTTTT. It is translated as CSVPAPTGELFF. The chain carries TRBV29-1 and TRBJ2-2, with D unclear. Germline CDR1 is SQVTM and CDR2 is ANQGSEA. The CDR3 is made up of 12 amino acids. V was shortened by 5 bases and J by 4 bases, with 8 bases between the two germline ends.

The rearrangement joins TRBV6-1 to TRBJ2-3; D might be TRBD2 (7 bases). The V end was cut by 7 bases, the J end by 0 bases, with 14 bases between. Germline CDR1 is MNHNS and CDR2 is SASEGT. The CDR3 consists of 15 residues. CDR3 region: CASTRRGGSTDTQYF. The DNA of the CDR3 is TGTGCCAGCACCCGAAGGGGGGGAAGCACAGATACGCAGTATTTT.

About this clone itself: One end of the junction varies from germline; a read error may be responsible. Other DNA sequences from this sample encode an identical CDR3 as well. V usage is TRBV28 and J usage is TRBJ1-5; unclear D gene. CDR3 length equals 14 residues. Germline lookup yields CDR1 MDHEN and CDR2 SYDVKM. DNA for the CDR3: TGTGCCAGTAGTTTATTATCCGGTAGTCAGCCCCAGCATTTT. Translated: CASSLLSGSQPQHF.

The rearrangement joins TRBV4-2 to TRBJ2-1, with 15 bases aligning to TRBD2. The CDR3 runs to 18 residues. The germline V gene encodes CDR1 LGHNA and CDR2 YNFKEQ. Trimming at V came to 4 bases and at J to 8 bases, leaving 12 bases not matched to a gene. DNA for the CDR3: TGTGCCAGCAGCCCGACAGGGACTAGCGGGAGGTCCGGCGATGAGCAGTTCTTC. Protein sequence: CASSPTGTSGRSGDEQFF.

The CDR3 spells CASSLVIGDETQYF. Written as DNA, the CDR3 is TGCGCCAGCAGCTTGGTGATCGGGGACGAGACCCAGTACTTC. The chain uses TRBV5-1 and TRBJ2-5; the D gene could be TRBD1 or TRBD2 (5 bases each). The CDR3 totals 14 residues. V was cut by 0 bases and J by 5 bases, with 11 bases left in between. Germline V gives CDR1 SGHRS, CDR2 YFSETQ.

Comments on this clone: The same CDR3 arises from other DNA sequences in this sample as well. J is TRBJ2-3 and V is TRBV7-9; the D is unclear. The ends were cut back, 1 base at V and 0 bases at J, with 5 bases in the middle. The CDR3 loop spans 14 amino acids. Germline CDR1 reads SEHNR; CDR2 reads FQNEAQ (reference sequence). The CDR3 bases are TGTGCCAGCAGCTTAGGGGTTAGCACAGATACGCAGTATTTT. This codes for CASSLGVSTDTQYF.